This T cell receptor (gamma chain) was retrieved from a study of Vδ1+ human thymocytes. The sorted cells were CD3+ Vdelta1+ Vdelta2- thymocytes from alphabeta-depleted thymus. Between roughly 98% and 99.6% of sorted thymocytes were Vdelta1+. Sequences come from RNA converted to cDNA by reverse transcription. The CDR3 regions were amplified by multiplex PCR from V-gene primers to a constant-region primer. TCRdb made new clone calls on the multiplex PCR reads using CATT. The sample has about 36,000 gamma-chain clones, around 20% seen once. Whole-study findings and limits: The authors advised highly purified populations and single-cell validation. Unlike peripheral blood Vdelta1+ controls, thymic delta-chain sequences included 15% to 25% Vdelta2 and few Vdelta3. Thymic TRG and TRD repertoires appeared highly polyclonal, with Gaussian CDR3 length distributions.

There are a few counts of this clone. Its target is not known. It may be a read error: a sequence one base away is much more abundant. V was clipped by 0 bases and J by 6 bases; unmatched bases: 2. Germline lookup yields CDR1 VENAVY and CDR2 YDSYNSRV. This CDR3 has 12 amino acids. Sequencing used Vdelta1+ gamma-delta thymocytes from the thymus. Subset reported: FACS-sorted CD3+ TCRalphabeta- TCRVdelta1+ TCRVdelta2- thymocytes. This receptor was obtained from a girl under three years old who had congenital heart surgery. This sequence joins TRGV8 and TRGJ1 or TRGJ2. CDR3 sequence reads: CATWDRVYKKLF. Here the CDR3 DNA reads TGTGCCACCTGGGATAGGGTTTATAAGAAACTCTTT.